This T cell receptor beta chain was captured in a study of OX40 agonist ivuxolimab in advanced cancers. Method: immunoSEQ multiplex PCR; TCRdb's copy keeps in-frame clones and lacks some. The data show under 100,000 clones, 80% to 90% seen once. This clone turned up a few times. The CDR3 spans 18 residues. V lost 3 bases and J lost 0, with 20 bases in between. Germline CDR1 is SGHAT and CDR2 is FQNNGV. The chain uses TRBV11-2 and TRBJ1-1; possibly TRBD1 for D (5 bases). This specimen consisted of CD4+ or CD8+ T cells sorted from blood, obtained in a trial of the OX40 agonist ivuxolimab. The source of this sequence is an adult with an advanced solid tumor such as melanoma, head and neck, liver or kidney cancer. The CDR3 loop is CASSFSTAAIYLNTEAFF. The CDR3, as DNA: TGTGCCAGCAGCTTTTCGACAGCGGCGATATATTTGAACACTGAAGCTTTCTTT.